The 4 T cell receptor beta chains given below trace back to one sample, sequenced in a study of blood T cell repertoires in COVID-19. The table came from immunoSEQ multiplex PCR; TCRdb's copy has only in-frame clones and leaves some out. The sample lists fewer than 250,000 clones; around four fifths were seen once. The specimen sequenced was peripheral blood. These receptors all stem from a woman of 80 years or more with acute or convalescent COVID-19.

The gene calls are TRBV7-8 and TRBJ1-6; 7 bases map to TRBD1. Germline trimming cut 3 bases from V and 9 bases from J; bases unmatched to any gene: 8. CDR3 length equals 15 residues. CDR1 is SGHVS and CDR2 is FQNEAQ in the germline V gene. The CDR3 protein is CASSFEDRSVSPLHF. The CDR3 DNA sequence: TGTGCCAGCAGCTTCGAGGACAGGTCGGTTTCACCCCTCCACTTT. Looking up the rest from reference TRBV7-8 and TRBJ1-6 gives the full variable domain: GAGVSQSPRYKVAKRGQDVALRCDPISGHVSLFWYQQALGQGPEFLTYFQNEAQLDKSGLPSDRFFAERPEGSVSTLKIQRTQQEDSAVYLCASSFEDRSVSPLHFGNGTRLTVT.

The chain is built from TRBV5-4 and TRBJ2-2; D is undetermined. The V gene's germline CDR1 is SGHNT and CDR2 YYREEE (reference sequence). The V and J ends lost 0 bases and 0 bases respectively, with 6 bases between them. The CDR3 consists of 15 residues. CDR3 amino acids: CASSLDMTNTGELFF. The CDR3 nucleotides are TGTGCCAGCAGCTTGGACATGACGAACACCGGGGAGCTGTTTTTT. Looking up the rest from reference TRBV5-4 and TRBJ2-2 gives the full variable domain: ETGVTQSPTHLIKTRGQQVTLRCSSQSGHNTVSWYQQALGQGPQFIFQYYREEENGRGNFPPRFSGLQFPNYSSELNVNALELDDSALYLCASSLDMTNTGELFFGEGSRLTVL.

CDR3 nucleotide sequence: TGTGCCAGCAGCCCATCTGACTGGGCATCGGGAGGAACCCAGTACTTC. It translates to CASSPSDWASGGTQYF. The V gene is TRBV9, the J gene TRBJ2-5, with TRBD2 identical over 7 bases. CDR1 and CDR2 (germline): SGDLS, YYNGEE. Trimming took 4 bases from V and 8 from J; bases not matched to a gene: 17. This CDR3 comprises 16 residues.

This sequence joins TRBV5-1 and TRBJ1-1; D perhaps matches TRBD1 (5 bases). The CDR3 consists of 17 residues. With 0 bases removed from V and 0 bases from J, the gap between germline ends came to 15 bases. From germline, CDR1 is SGHRS and CDR2 YFSETQ. CDR3 sequence (DNA): TGCGCCAGCAGCTTGGCGGGCAGGGCTGACCTGAACACTGAAGCTTTCTTT. Amino acid sequence: CASSLAGRADLNTEAFF.